The subject of this entry is one T cell receptor beta chain. Its target antigen remains unknown. No per-base quality is available; no much larger clone lies one base away. This entry comes from a study of blood T cell repertoires in COVID-19 (dated by TCRdb to between 2020 and 2021). At the level of the whole study: Collaborator samples came from the United States, Italy and Spain and covered acute and convalescent phases of COVID-19. The material from the prospective study consisted of cDNA or gDNA derived from T cells, B-cell-depleted T cells, or PBMCs. The dataset comprised deeply sampled blood TCRbeta repertoires from subjects exposed to, actively infected with, or recovered from COVID-19. The repertoires were released in a freely available public database meant as a resource for research on the immune response to SARS-CoV-2. The samples were drawn from two sources: the first 160 participants of the ongoing ImmuneRACE study, and fewer than 1,500 subjects contributed by 6 global collaborators. Nearly every sample came with metadata listing a de-identified subject ID, COVID-19 status, age in years and sex. Where available, HLA class I and class II types were obtained from metadata supplied by the sample provider rather than from assay-based typing.

The junction shows trimming of 4 bases on V and 1 base on J, plus 10 bases between the germline ends. Measured from the cysteine to the phenylalanine, the CDR3 is 14 residues long. This entry keeps only the CDR3 DNA: 42 bases, framed from base 1. The germline V gene yields SGHTA for CDR1 and FQGNSA for CDR2. Summary of the overall study and its limitations: The amount of clinical and demographic metadata varied by source and participant and was provided uncurated.

TCRbeta CDR3 regions were amplified from genomic DNA using the immunoSEQ Assay, a bias-controlled multiplex PCR. Per the source publication's procedure: The number of nucleated cells in each sample was estimated from the amplification of reference gene primers within the assay. Sequence reads were collapsed and filtered to measure the absolute abundance of every unique TCRbeta CDR3 rearrangement. For each sample, productive Simpson clonality was calculated by taking the square root of Simpson's diversity index across productive rearrangements. TCRdb retrieved this table from immuneACCESS and kept in-frame rearrangements only. Not all clones are present; in checked studies, unresolved V genes account for under half, and no reason is known for the remainder. V, J and clone size are those of that table, while D and trimming were read from the DNA. The sample table records 95,000 to 110,000 clones; about 80% of these occur just once. Together, the top ten hold around a quarter of the sample.

Each collaborating institution followed its own protocols to collect whole blood in K2EDTA tubes. For TCRbeta analysis, collaborators shipped samples as frozen whole blood, isolated PBMCs, or DNA extracted from either of those sample types. This receptor was identified in a man aged 55 to 70 with acute or convalescent COVID-19. The chain employs TRBV7-2 and TRBJ2-5, with TRBD1 perhaps the D gene, on 6 matching bases. The sample consisted of peripheral blood. This receptor has the CDR3 CASSWDTVQETQYF. The DNA sequence follows: TGTGCCAGCAGCTGGGACACGGTCCAAGAGACCCAGTACTTC. With the portions outside the CDR3 filled from the reference TRBV7-2 and TRBJ2-5 genes, the complete variable region becomes GAGVSQSPSNKVTEKGKDVELRCDPISGHTALYWYRQSLGQGLEFLIYFQGNSAPDKSGLPSDRFSAERTGGSVSTLTIQRTQQEDSAVYLCASSWDTVQETQYFGPGTRLLVL.